The rows below give T cell receptor beta chains drawn from one sample of a study of blood T cell repertoires in COVID-19. The method was immunoSEQ multiplex PCR; TCRdb's version includes in-frame clones alone and lacks a portion of them. The sample has about 160,000 clones, 85% to 90% seen once; the top ten hold 9% to 12%. Sequences were obtained from peripheral blood. Receptors were obtained from a woman between 65 and 79 years old with COVID-19, enrolled during active disease. Each CDR3 is given with its conserved first and last residue. The order of the fields is CDR3 DNA, CDR3 protein, clone size, V gene, D gene, J gene. The D gene is left open where the match is weak. Size values are once, few and many counts, or a class for expanded clones, and some rows have none.

TGTGTCAGAAGCTTAGACCCCCGGGAGGTGGGCACTGAAGCTTTCTTT	CVRSLDPREVGTEAFF	-	TRBV7-5	-	TRBJ1-1
TGTGCCAGCAGCGTAGTCGGAGGGTACAATGAGCAGTTCTTC	CASSVVGGYNEQFF	-	TRBV9	-	TRBJ2-1
TGTGCCAGCAGGGTACAGGGGAATCAGCCCCAGCATTTT	CASRVQGNQPQHF	-	TRBV6-5	TRBD1	TRBJ1-5
TGCGCCAGCAGCGAGGGGACTAGCGGCGACGAGCAGTACTTC	CASSEGTSGDEQYF	-	TRBV5-1	TRBD2	TRBJ2-7
TGTGCCATCAGTGAGGGGGACAGGAACGGCGGCATTCAGTACTTC	CAISEGDRNGGIQYF	once	TRBV10-3	TRBD1	TRBJ2-4
TGTGCCAGCAGTTTGGCAGGCACTGAAGCTTTCTTT	CASSLAGTEAFF	once	TRBV28	-	TRBJ1-1
TGTGCCAGCAGGGCCTCTCTCGCGGGCACTGAAGCTTTCTTT	CASRASLAGTEAFF	-	TRBV2	-	TRBJ1-1
TGTGCCAGCAGCCAACTACAGGGGCCCAACTATGGCTACACCTTC	CASSQLQGPNYGYTF	once	TRBV28	TRBD1	TRBJ1-2
TGCGCCAGCAGCCAACGGACAGGGGGGCTGAACACTGAAGCTTTCTTT	CASSQRTGGLNTEAFF	-	TRBV5-1	TRBD1	TRBJ1-1
TGTGCCAGTAGTCCACGACAGGGTGCAAGCATTCAGTACTTC	CASSPRQGASIQYF	-	TRBV19	TRBD1	TRBJ2-4
TGTGCCAGCAGTTCTCAAGGACAGACTGAGCAGTTCTTC	CASSSQGQTEQFF	-	TRBV2	-	TRBJ2-1
TGCTGCGTTGGGGGACCGGGGGGGGGCGAGACCCAGTACTTC	CCVGGPGGGETQYF	-	TRBV29-1	TRBD2	TRBJ2-5
TGTGCCAGCAGGGACAGGGACACTGAAGCTTTCTTT	CASRDRDTEAFF	-	TRBV7-9	TRBD1	TRBJ1-1
TGTGCCATCAGTGAGTCCGCTAGCGGGGGTTCCTACGAGCAGTACTTC	CAISESASGGSYEQYF	-	TRBV10-3	TRBD2	TRBJ2-7
TGCGCCACCTCCCCGCCGCGGGAAGGATCACCCCTCCACTTT	CATSPPREGSPLHF	once	TRBV10-2	-	TRBJ1-6
TGCGCCAGACCCCTCGCTAATCCCAATGAGCAGTTCTTC	CARPLANPNEQFF	-	TRBV10-1	-	TRBJ2-1